The 25 T cell receptor beta chains reported below all come from one sample, sequenced in a study of cytomegalovirus exposure and HLA in healthy donors. The PCR ran on 60 Vbeta and 13 Jbeta primers. This table comes from immunoSEQ multiplex PCR, and its TCRdb copy is limited to in-frame clones, with some not included. Seen here are about 130,000 clones, roughly a tenth observed once, and the top ten hold roughly 4.6%. Sequenced: PBMCs. The source is a woman aged 18 to 35 in good health and CMV-seropositive.

This clone showed up just a few times. This CDR3 is CASSSTGDTEAFF. DNA for the CDR3: TGTGCCAGCAGTTCCACAGGGGACACTGAAGCTTTCTTT. The rearrangement links TRBV6-6 to TRBJ1-1, with 7 bases fitting TRBD1. V was clipped by 4 bases and J by 3 bases; unmatched bases: 2. The CDR3 is 13 amino acids. CDR1 is MNHNY and CDR2 is SVGAGI in the germline V gene (reference sequence).

The gene calls are TRBV27 and TRBJ2-7, with D tentatively TRBD2 (6 bases). V gave up 8 bases and J gave up 4 bases, with 21 bases separating them. Germline assignment: CDR1 MNHEY and CDR2 SMNVEV (reference sequence). The CDR3 length is 15 residues. As DNA, the CDR3 is TGTGCCAGCGGCGAGCTCGGGACGGGGACTTACGAGCAGTACTTC. Translation: CASGELGTGTYEQYF.

This clone occurred a few times. The chain is built from TRBV13 and TRBJ2-2; the D is unclear. The CDR3 consists of 15 residues. Trimming left V 0 bases short and J 0 bases short, with 5 bases between. Germline V gene lookup returns CDR1 PRHDT and CDR2 FYEKMQ (reference sequence). The CDR3 DNA is TGTGCCAGCAGCTTAGGCCCCGCGAACACCGGGGAGCTGTTTTTT. Its translation: CASSLGPANTGELFF.

This clone was counted a few times. The J gene is TRBJ2-6, the V gene TRBV28; D is perhaps TRBD2 (6 bases). Trimming stripped 5 bases from V and 1 base from J, with 15 bases between. CDR1 is MDHEN, CDR2 SYDVKM, per germline. CDR3 length: 17 residues. The chain's CDR3 is CASSPGDSGSGANVLTF. The CDR3, as DNA: TGTGCCAGCAGTCCTGGGGACTCCGGGTCTGGGGCCAACGTCCTGACTTTC.

The chain uses TRBV11-3 and TRBJ2-6; D is possibly TRBD1 (5 bases). The CDR3 is made up of 15 amino acids. Trimming took off 5 bases at V and 4 bases at J, with 12 bases between the two ends. Germline CDR1 SGHNT, CDR2 YENEEA. The CDR3 region has the DNA TGTGCCAGCAGCCTGGCTGGGGCCGGGGCCAACGTCCTGACTTTC. This translates into CASSLAGAGANVLTF.

The chain uses TRBV18 and TRBJ2-7; perhaps TRBD2 as D (6 bases). The V end lost 1 base, the J end lost 3 bases, and 13 bases lay between the germline ends. The V gene's germline CDR1 is KGHSH and CDR2 LQKENI. This CDR3 is built from 15 residues. This chain's CDR3 is CASSPRISEGYEQYF. The CDR3 DNA follows: TGTGCCAGCTCACCACGAATTTCGGAGGGCTACGAGCAGTACTTC.

This clone has only a few counts. The chain couples TRBV5-6 to TRBJ2-7, with 10 bases lining up with TRBD1. From germline, CDR1 is SGHDT and CDR2 YYEEEE. With 0 bases clipped from V and 4 bases from J, the junction kept 4 bases outside the gene matches. The CDR3 spans 15 residues. Here the CDR3 DNA reads TGTGCCAGCAGCTTGGCCGGGACAGGGGAGTACGAGCAGTACTTC. It translates to CASSLAGTGEYEQYF.

The chain uses TRBV11-2 and TRBJ2-2, with D perhaps matching TRBD2 (6 bases). Germline V lookup: CDR1 SGHAT, CDR2 FQNNGV. The V and J ends lost 5 bases and 4 bases respectively, with 11 bases between them. This CDR3 is 14 amino acids long. CDR3 sequence reads: CASSTRLVTGELFF. The CDR3 DNA reads TGTGCCAGCAGCACTCGACTAGTCACCGGGGAGCTGTTTTTT.

This clone was observed a single time. The DNA for the CDR3 is TGTGCCAGCGATACTGGGAGTGGGTACAATGAGCAGTTCTTC. Translating gives CASDTGSGYNEQFF. This chain joins TRBV5-8 and TRBJ2-1; perhaps TRBD2 as D (5 bases). The CDR3 has 14 amino acids. CDR1 is SGHTS and CDR2 is YDEGEE in the germline V gene. V was cut by 7 bases and J by 4 bases, with 15 bases left in between.

This CDR3 is CASSQGGAWAEAFF. CDR3 nucleotides: TGCGCCAGCAGCCAGGGAGGGGCATGGGCTGAAGCTTTCTTT. The chain couples TRBV4-1 to TRBJ1-1; a possible D gene is TRBD1 (5 bases). The CDR3 has 14 amino acids. Trimming left V 3 bases short and J 6 bases short, with 14 bases between. Germline values: CDR1 MGHRA, CDR2 YSYEKL.

This clone was observed a handful of times. CDR3 protein: CASSLVWGVGTEAFF. CDR3 sequence (DNA): TGTGCCAGCAGTTTAGTTTGGGGGGTGGGCACTGAAGCTTTCTTT. V is TRBV27 and J is TRBJ1-1; perhaps TRBD1 as D (5 bases). Trimming pared 2 bases from V and 4 bases from J, leaving 14 bases between. This CDR3 has 15 residues. Germline values: CDR1 MNHEY, CDR2 SMNVEV (reference sequence).

This chain uses TRBV27 with TRBJ1-1; tentative D call: TRBD1 (6 bases). In germline, CDR1 is MNHEY, CDR2 SMNVEV (reference sequence). This CDR3 has 15 residues. Trimming removed 5 bases from V and 3 bases from J, with 16 bases in between. CDR3 residues: CASSPPDRSDTEAFF. The CDR3 DNA follows: TGTGCCAGCAGTCCCCCCGACAGGTCAGACACTGAAGCTTTCTTT.

The chain joins TRBV19 to TRBJ1-1; 9 positions agree with TRBD1. Per the germline V gene, CDR1 is LNHDA and CDR2 is SQIVND (reference sequence). The CDR3 extends over 12 amino acids. The V segment lost 6 bases and the J segment 9 bases; nucleotides outside the gene matches: 5. The CDR3 reads CASSRTGVKAFF. The DNA for the CDR3 is TGTGCCAGTAGCCGGACAGGGGTGAAAGCTTTCTTT.

The CDR3 coding sequence is TGTGCCAGCAGCCCATCTCGGGACAGCGGCTATGGCTACACCTTC. Its protein is CASSPSRDSGYGYTF. The chain employs TRBV9 and TRBJ1-2; 7 bases match TRBD1. V was pared by 4 bases and J by 4 bases, with 10 bases of the junction left unmatched. The length of the CDR3 is 15 residues. Germline CDR1 and CDR2: SGDLS and YYNGEE.

V gene TRBV6-1 combines with J gene TRBJ2-1; D is uncertain. CDR3 size: 11 residues. The V and J ends lost 8 bases and 4 bases respectively, with 6 bases between them. CDR1 is MNHNS and CDR2 is SASEGT in the germline V gene. As DNA, the CDR3 is TGTGCCAGCGGCAATTACAATGAGCAGTTCTTC. Residues: CASGNYNEQFF.

This clone has a handful of counts. The genes are TRBV11-2 and TRBJ1-4, with a weak D call TRBD1 (5 bases). Between the trimmed V and J ends, which lost 6 bases and 8 bases, there was a span of 16 bases. The CDR3 totals 14 residues. The germline CDR1 and CDR2 sequences are SGHAT and FQNNGV. CDR3: CASRRTRGGEKLFF. The CDR3 DNA reads as TGTGCCAGCAGACGGACGAGGGGAGGGGAAAAACTGTTTTTT. The entire variable domain, with the rest obtained from reference TRBV11-2 and TRBJ1-4, is as follows: EAGVAQSPRYKIIEKRQSVAFWCNPISGHATLYWYQQILGQGPKLLIQFQNNGVVDDSQLPKDRFSAERLKGVDSTLKIQPAKLEDSAVYLCASRRTRGGEKLFFGSGTQLSVL.

This clone turned up a few times. The chain is built from TRBV30 and TRBJ1-1; TRBD1 agrees at 8 bases. V lost 4 bases and J lost 7; bases outside the gene matches: 14. This CDR3 comprises 15 residues. Germline CDR1 reads GTSNPN; CDR2 reads SVGIG (reference sequence). CDR3 nucleotides: TGTGCCTGGACCCGTGCGAACAGGGGGACCGGTGAAGCTTTCTTT. This codes for CAWTRANRGTGEAFF.

This chain connects TRBV7-9 to TRBJ1-2; tentative D call: TRBD1 (6 bases). Germline CDR1 SEHNR, CDR2 FQNEAQ (reference sequence). Trimming stripped 5 bases from V and 6 bases from J, with 25 bases between. The CDR3 runs to 17 residues. CDR3 DNA: TGTGCCAGCAGCCCGCGGACAGACCGAATCCTTATAGATGGCTACACCTTC. This codes for CASSPRTDRILIDGYTF.

This chain joins TRBV9 and TRBJ2-2; 9 bases match TRBD2. V lost 4 bases and J lost 1; bases outside the gene matches: 8. The CDR3 runs to 17 residues. Germline V gene data show CDR1 as SGDLS and CDR2 as YYNGEE. The CDR3 is CASSTGRLAVNTGELFF. The CDR3 coding sequence is TGTGCCAGCAGCACGGGTCGACTAGCGGTGAACACCGGGGAGCTGTTTTTT.

This chain uses TRBV19 with TRBJ1-1; D unresolved. The CDR3 loop spans 14 amino acids. The V gene lost 4 bases and the J gene lost 1 base, with 10 bases spanning the gap. Germline V gives CDR1 LNHDA, CDR2 SQIVND (reference sequence). CDR3 sequence: CASSTQWSNTEAFF. Written as DNA, the CDR3 is TGTGCCAGTAGTACCCAGTGGTCGAACACTGAAGCTTTCTTT.

This clone was picked up a small number of times. V is TRBV5-1 and J is TRBJ2-2, with 10 bases that match TRBD2. With V trimmed by 4 bases and J by 0 bases, 15 bases remained unmatched. This CDR3 spans 20 amino acids. From germline, CDR1 is SGHRS and CDR2 YFSETQ. The CDR3: CASSKGLMTSGFTNTGELFF. In nucleotides, the CDR3 is TGCGCCAGCAGCAAGGGACTTATGACTAGCGGGTTTACGAACACCGGGGAGCTGTTTTTT.

With regard to this clone: Germline and junction disagree at one end, which may indicate a read error. This sequence joins TRBV6-6 and TRBJ1-1; D might be TRBD1 (6 bases). CDR1 is MNHNY and CDR2 is SVGAGI in the germline V gene (reference sequence). CDR3 size: 15 residues. The DNA of the CDR3 is TGTGCCAGCAGTTACTCGAATTCTCGGGACACCGAAGCTTTCTTT. Translated: CASSYSNSRDTEAFF.

V is TRBV19 and J is TRBJ2-3; possible D gene TRBD2, 5 bases. Deletions cut 1 base from V and 5 bases from J, with 13 bases between. CDR1 is LNHDA and CDR2 is SQIVND in the germline V gene (reference sequence). The CDR3 loop spans 15 amino acids. The CDR3 here is CASSIAGMNRDTQYF. The CDR3 nucleotides read TGTGCCAGTAGTATAGCGGGAATGAATAGAGATACGCAGTATTTT.

The V call is TRBV30, the J call TRBJ1-1, with D unclear. V was cut by 0 bases and J by 0 bases, with 5 bases left in between. CDR1 GTSNPN and CDR2 SVGIG come from the germline V gene (reference sequence). The CDR3 is made up of 13 amino acids. The CDR3 DNA is TGTGCCTGGAGTGTGTCGGTGAACACTGAAGCTTTCTTT. Its translation is CAWSVSVNTEAFF.

This clone turned up a few times. The chain employs TRBV27 and TRBJ2-5, with 9 bases lining up with TRBD1. The assigned J gene may be wrong: the sequence end matches TRBJ2-7 better. This CDR3 has 16 residues. Germline CDR1 is MNHEY and CDR2 is SMNVEV (reference sequence). The CDR3 region has the DNA TGTGCCAGCAGTTTATGGGGACAGGGAGTCTTCAACGAGCAGTACTTC. Its protein is CASSLWGQGVFNEQYF.